These 30 T cell receptor beta chains were all obtained from the same sample, sequenced in a study of cytomegalovirus exposure and HLA in healthy donors. The PCR employed 60 Vbeta primers together with 13 Jbeta primers. Generated by immunoSEQ multiplex PCR, the TCRdb table keeps only in-frame clones and is missing some. The sample carries over 200,000 clones, about 81% recorded once. The sample was PBMCs. The receptors shown here come from a woman aged 40 to 50 in good health and CMV-seropositive.

This chain connects TRBV15 to TRBJ2-5; 7 bases agree with TRBD1. This CDR3 is 19 amino acids long. Looked up from germline, CDR1 is LNHNV and CDR2 is YYDKDF (reference sequence). Germline trimming cut 2 bases from V and 2 bases from J; bases unmatched to any gene: 17. The CDR3 loop is CATSRTTIGGPVLQETQYF. In nucleotides, the CDR3 is TGTGCCACCAGCAGAACCACCATAGGGGGCCCGGTTCTGCAAGAGACCCAGTACTTC.

The chain uses TRBV28 and TRBJ2-1, with 9 bases that match TRBD1. CDR1 is MDHEN, CDR2 SYDVKM, per germline. After removal of 5 bases from V and 5 bases from J, the junction contained 16 bases not matched to a gene. The CDR3 runs 18 residues. CDR3 loop: CASSTPRPGQGLHNEQFF. CDR3 in DNA: TGTGCCAGCAGTACCCCACGCCCGGGACAGGGACTACACAATGAGCAGTTCTTC.

The chain carries TRBV18 and TRBJ2-7; 10 bases agree with TRBD1. CDR1 KGHSH and CDR2 LQKENI come from the germline V gene. This CDR3 comprises 15 residues. With 2 bases clipped from V and 5 bases from J, the junction kept 6 bases outside the gene matches. The CDR3 region has the DNA TGTGCCAGCTCACCATCCGGGGACAGGGGCCACGAGCAGTACTTC. Its protein product is CASSPSGDRGHEQYF.

This clone has more than one count but fewer than ten. The chain has TRBV7-3 and TRBJ2-1; D is perhaps TRBD1 (6 bases). The CDR3 covers 19 residues. Trimming took off 1 base at V and 0 bases at J, with 19 bases between the two ends. Germline V CDR1 and CDR2: SGHTA, FQGTGA. The chain's CDR3 is CASSLRFVGAPNSYNEQFF. CDR3 bases: TGTGCCAGCAGCTTAAGATTTGTGGGGGCCCCCAACTCCTACAATGAGCAGTTCTTC.

This chain joins TRBV5-1 and TRBJ2-1; perhaps TRBD1 as D (6 bases). The CDR3 contains 15 residues. CDR1 is SGHRS and CDR2 is YFSETQ in the germline V gene. Trimming took off 7 bases at V and 9 bases at J, with 23 bases between the two ends. CDR3 amino acids: CASSLKEQGGSEQFF. CDR3 DNA: TGCGCCAGCTCCCTCAAGGAACAGGGTGGAAGTGAGCAGTTCTTC.

This clone has just a few counts. V is TRBV5-4 and J is TRBJ1-1, with D unresolved. The CDR3 sequence is 13 residues long. Germline V gene lookup returns CDR1 SGHNT and CDR2 YYREEE (reference sequence). V dropped 3 bases and J dropped 5 bases, with 11 bases sitting between them. CDR3 residues: CASSSAGRTEAFF. The CDR3 nucleotides read TGTGCCAGCAGCTCAGCAGGTCGAACTGAAGCTTTCTTT. Supplemented by reference TRBV5-4 and TRBJ1-1, the full variable domain reads ETGVTQSPTHLIKTRGQQVTLRCSSQSGHNTVSWYQQALGQGPQFIFQYYREEENGRGNFPPRFSGLQFPNYSSELNVNALELDDSALYLCASSSAGRTEAFFGQGTRLTVV.

The chain links TRBV18 to TRBJ1-1; possibly TRBD1 for D (6 bases). CDR1 is KGHSH and CDR2 is LQKENI in the germline V gene. The V end lost 2 bases, the J end lost 1 base, and 11 bases lay between the germline ends. There are 15 residues in the CDR3. DNA of the CDR3: TGTGCCAGCTCACCAGGGACACAGGGGAACACTGAAGCTTTCTTT. The encoded protein is CASSPGTQGNTEAFF.

The chain is built from TRBV7-8 and TRBJ2-3; 8 bases agree with TRBD1. The CDR3 has 12 amino acids. Trimming took 5 bases from V and 6 from J; bases not matched to a gene: 1. Germline V gene sequence: CDR1 SGHVS, CDR2 FQNEAQ. The CDR3 loop is CASSRDRDTQYF. The CDR3 DNA reads as TGTGCCAGCAGCAGGGACAGGGATACGCAGTATTTT.

The chain has TRBV11-2 and TRBJ2-5; 8 bases match TRBD2. The CDR3 length is 14 residues. V dropped 2 bases and J dropped 5; count of bases not matched to a gene: 4. Germline CDR1 SGHAT, CDR2 FQNNGV. The CDR3, as DNA: TGTGCCAGCAGCTTAAACTCGGGGGGGGAGACCCAGTACTTC. Its protein product is CASSLNSGGETQYF.

This clone showed up just once. The V and J genes are TRBV5-4 and TRBJ2-1; 12 bases are shared with TRBD2. The J segment lost 5 bases and the V segment lost 5 bases, leaving 8 bases of the junction unmatched. The CDR3 totals 16 residues. CDR1 and CDR2 from the germline V gene are SGHNT and YYREEE (reference sequence). The CDR3 DNA reads TGTGCCAGCAGTCTTGCTAGCGGGGGGGCCCACAATGAGCAGTTCTTC. It yields the protein CASSLASGGAHNEQFF.

V gene TRBV6-5 combines with J gene TRBJ2-7; 7 bases line up with TRBD1. The V and J ends lost 7 bases and 3 bases, in that order; junction bases with no gene match: 6. This CDR3 comprises 13 residues. From germline, CDR1 is MNHEY and CDR2 SVGAGI. For the CDR3, the DNA is TGTGCCAGCATTGGGACAGTCTACTACGAGCAGTACTTC. Translating gives CASIGTVYYEQYF.

Details on this clone: The junction does not match germline at one end; this may be a read error. V and J are TRBV7-9 and TRBJ1-6; D unclear. Looked up from germline, CDR1 is SEHNR and CDR2 is FQNEAQ (reference sequence). The CDR3 consists of 12 residues. The DNA of the CDR3 is TGTTCCAGCAGCCGCACAAATTCACCCCTCCACTTT. Encoded protein: CSSSRTNSPLHF.

The genes are TRBV7-9 and TRBJ2-7, with TRBD2 matching over 9 bases. The J segment lost 6 bases and the V segment lost 1 base, leaving 4 bases of the junction unmatched. This CDR3 has 14 amino acids. CDR1 and CDR2 (germline): SEHNR, FQNEAQ (reference sequence). CDR3 sequence (DNA): TGTGCCAGCAGCTTAGTTTCTAGCGGGACCGAGCAGTACTTC. Translation: CASSLVSSGTEQYF.

The gene calls are TRBV5-1 and TRBJ2-3; TRBD1 is a possible D gene (6 bases). The germline V gene encodes CDR1 SGHRS and CDR2 YFSETQ. V was shortened by 4 bases and J by 2 bases, with 17 bases between the two germline ends. This CDR3 spans 16 amino acids. Here the CDR3 reads CASSVTGIGYTDTQYF. CDR3 DNA sequence: TGCGCCAGCAGCGTAACAGGGATCGGCTACACAGATACGCAGTATTTT.

CDR3 sequence reads: CASSSLPGTYEQYF. DNA for the CDR3: TGTGCCAGTAGTTCTCTCCCGGGAACCTACGAGCAGTACTTC. The chain recombines TRBV19 with TRBJ2-7; maybe TRBD2 (5 bases). Germline V lookup: CDR1 LNHDA, CDR2 SQIVND (reference sequence). The CDR3 loop spans 14 amino acids. The V gene lost 5 bases and the J gene lost 2 bases, with 13 bases spanning the gap.

The V and J genes are TRBV30 and TRBJ2-1, with 7 positions matching TRBD2. Germline V gene lookup returns CDR1 GTSNPN and CDR2 SVGIG (reference sequence). The CDR3 loop spans 13 amino acids. V gave up 2 bases and J gave up 7 bases; unmatched junction bases: 5. The CDR3 DNA reads as TGTGCCTGGAGTTCTCACGGGGGGAATGAGCAGTTCTTC. It codes for CAWSSHGGNEQFF. Combining the CDR3 with reference TRBV30 and TRBJ2-1 gives the whole variable domain SQTIHQWPATLVQPVGSPLSLECTVEGTSNPNLYWYRQAAGRGLQLLFYSVGIGQISSEVPQNLSASRPQDRQFILSSKKLLLSDSGFYLCAWSSHGGNEQFFGPGTRLTVL.

The CDR3 spells CASSFRTDPYNSPLHF. The CDR3 DNA sequence: TGTGCCAGCAGCTTTCGGACAGACCCATATAATTCACCCCTCCACTTT. The chain links TRBV5-5 to TRBJ1-6; tentatively, D is TRBD1 (6 bases). CDR3 length equals 16 residues. Germline-derived CDR1 and CDR2 are SGHKS and YYEKEE (reference sequence). Trimming cost V 2 bases and J 4 bases, with 13 bases left between them.

J is TRBJ1-1 and V is TRBV10-3; possible D gene TRBD1, 6 bases. Trimming took 8 bases from V and 0 from J, leaving 13 bases between them. Germline CDR1 is ENHRY and CDR2 is SYGVKD. The CDR3 totals 14 residues. The CDR3 loop is CAIRGDTMNTEAFF. CDR3 nucleotides: TGTGCCATCCGTGGGGACACTATGAACACTGAAGCTTTCTTT.

This chain uses TRBV19 with TRBJ1-6; 7 bases align to TRBD1. This CDR3 comprises 15 residues. Germline CDR1 and CDR2: LNHDA and SQIVND (reference sequence). After removal of 4 bases from V and 10 bases from J, the junction contained 10 bases not matched to a gene. CDR3 DNA: TGTGCCAGTAGTAGCTCGACAGGGACTGGGTCACCCCTCCACTTT. It encodes CASSSSTGTGSPLHF.

V and J are TRBV9 and TRBJ2-7, with TRBD2 matching over 12 bases. The DNA end favors TRBJ2-5, so the J call may be wrong. CDR1 is SGDLS and CDR2 is YYNGEE in the germline V gene. This CDR3 region has 15 residues. DNA for the CDR3: TGTGCCAGCAGCGTCAGACTAGCGGGGGACGAGACCCAGTACTTC. This sequence encodes CASSVRLAGDETQYF.

The V and J genes are TRBV7-2 and TRBJ1-6, with D possibly TRBD1 on 5 matching bases. This CDR3 region has 17 residues. CDR1 SGHTA and CDR2 FQGNSA come from the germline V gene. Trimming shortened V by 5 bases and J by 7 bases, and 21 bases separated the two germline ends. CDR3 sequence (DNA): TGTGCCAGCAGCCCCAACAGGCAGGGCCACAGGAATTCACCCCTCCACTTT. It yields the protein CASSPNRQGHRNSPLHF.

This clone was detected only a few times. The V gene is TRBV28, the J gene TRBJ1-1; 7 bases line up with TRBD1. CDR1 is MDHEN, CDR2 SYDVKM, per germline. The trim removed 6 bases at V and 3 bases at J, leaving 7 bases unmatched. The length of the CDR3 is 14 residues. The CDR3 loop reads CASRSLTGDTEAFF. The CDR3 nucleotides read TGTGCCAGCAGGTCCTTAACAGGGGACACTGAAGCTTTCTTT.

J is TRBJ2-1 and V is TRBV9; 8 bases map to TRBD2. CDR1 SGDLS and CDR2 YYNGEE come from the germline V gene. CDR3 size: 15 residues. Trimming took 5 bases from V and 4 from J; bases not matched to a gene: 8. The DNA of the CDR3 is TGTGCCAGCAGTCATAGCCGGGAGGGATACAATGAGCAGTTCTTC. This translates into CASSHSREGYNEQFF.

The chain joins TRBV6-5 to TRBJ2-5; D not resolved. V shed 4 bases and J shed 1 base, with 7 bases lying between them. This CDR3 region has 13 residues. Germline V gene sequence: CDR1 MNHEY, CDR2 SVGAGI. CDR3 residues: CASSSNSQETQYF. CDR3 nucleotide sequence: TGTGCCAGCAGTTCGAACAGCCAAGAGACCCAGTACTTC.

This chain joins TRBV14 and TRBJ2-2; D remains unclear. CDR1 and CDR2 from the germline V gene are SGHDN and FVKESK. Trimming left V 1 base short and J 4 bases short, with 4 bases between. The CDR3 spans 13 residues. Here the CDR3 DNA reads TGTGCCAGCAGCCAAGCGGTCACCGGGGAGCTGTTTTTT. It translates to CASSQAVTGELFF.

The J gene is TRBJ2-5, the V gene TRBV9, with 9 bases identical to TRBD2. The CDR3 runs 14 residues. Trimming took 3 bases from V and 3 from J; bases not matched to a gene: 3. Germline CDR1 is SGDLS and CDR2 is YYNGEE. CDR3 region: CASSEGLAEETQYF. DNA of the CDR3: TGTGCCAGCAGCGAGGGACTAGCAGAAGAGACCCAGTACTTC. Full variable domain (missing parts from reference TRBV9 and TRBJ2-5): DSGVTQTPKHLITATGQRVTLRCSPRSGDLSVYWYQQSLDQGLQFLIQYYNGEERAKGNILERFSAQQFPDLHSELNLSSLELGDSALYFCASSEGLAEETQYFGPGTRLLVL.

In nucleotides, the CDR3 is TGCGCCAGCAGCCAGTCGCCTAGCGGGAGGGCGGATACGCAGTATTTT. Amino acids: CASSQSPSGRADTQYF. The rearrangement joins TRBV4-3 to TRBJ2-3, with 12 bases that match TRBD2. Germline trimming cut 3 bases from V and 6 bases from J; bases unmatched to any gene: 7. The CDR3 has 16 residues. CDR1 and CDR2 from the germline V gene are LGHNA and YSLEER.

The rearrangement joins TRBV29-1 to TRBJ2-5; D might be TRBD1 (6 bases). The germline gives CDR1 SQVTM, CDR2 ANQGSEA. Trimming cost V 0 bases and J 5 bases, with 16 bases left between them. The CDR3 length is 15 residues. DNA of the CDR3: TGCAGCGTTGAAGATGGTACAGGGCGGCCGGAGACCCAGTACTTC. Translated, it gives CSVEDGTGRPETQYF.

The rearrangement links TRBV6-4 to TRBJ2-7; 7 nucleotides agree with TRBD2. With V trimmed by 7 bases and J by 0 bases, 15 bases remained unmatched. The germline V gene encodes CDR1 MRHNA and CDR2 SNTAGT. The CDR3 totals 17 residues. Here the CDR3 reads CASMGREPFRSSYEQYF. CDR3 bases: TGTGCCAGCATGGGGCGGGAGCCGTTCCGTAGCTCCTACGAGCAGTACTTC.

The V gene is TRBV10-3, the J gene TRBJ2-2, with TRBD2 identical over 11 bases. V lost 10 bases, J lost 5 bases, and 6 bases stayed unmatched. Per germline, CDR1 ENHRY and CDR2 SYGVKD. CDR3 size: 14 residues. CDR3 sequence (DNA): TGTGCCACCGGGACTAGCGGTGGTACCGGGGAGCTGTTTTTT. Protein: CATGTSGGTGELFF.